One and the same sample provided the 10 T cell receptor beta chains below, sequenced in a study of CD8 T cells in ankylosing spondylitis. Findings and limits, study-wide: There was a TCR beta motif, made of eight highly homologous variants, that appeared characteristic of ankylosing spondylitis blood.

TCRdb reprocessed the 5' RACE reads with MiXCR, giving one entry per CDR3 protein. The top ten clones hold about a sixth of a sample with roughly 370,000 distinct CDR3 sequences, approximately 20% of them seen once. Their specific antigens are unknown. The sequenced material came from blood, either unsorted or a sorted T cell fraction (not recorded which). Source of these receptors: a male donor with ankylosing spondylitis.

The chain's CDR3 is CASSQGPSGHTGELFF. CDR3 in DNA: TGTGCCAGCAGCCAAGGTCCCAGCGGGCACACCGGGGAGCTGTTTTTT. The rearrangement links TRBV3-1 to TRBJ2-2; the D gene is possibly TRBD2 (6 bases). V lost 1 base and J lost 3, with 12 bases in between. CDR1 and CDR2 (germline): LGHDT, YNNKEL (reference sequence). The CDR3 covers 16 residues.

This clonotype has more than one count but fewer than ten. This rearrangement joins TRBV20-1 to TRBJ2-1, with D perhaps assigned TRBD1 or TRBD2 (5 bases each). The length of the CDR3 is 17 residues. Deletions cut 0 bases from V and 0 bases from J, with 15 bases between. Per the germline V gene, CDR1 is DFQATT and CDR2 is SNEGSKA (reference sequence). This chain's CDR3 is CSARDAGTVSSYNEQFF. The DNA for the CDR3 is TGCAGTGCTAGAGATGCCGGGACCGTAAGCTCCTACAATGAGCAGTTCTTC.

CDR3 nucleotides: TGTGCCAGCAGTTACTCGGGACTAGCGGGACGTCTCGAGCAGTACTTC. As protein: CASSYSGLAGRLEQYF. This chain uses TRBV6-2 or TRBV6-3 with TRBJ2-7; 13 nucleotides align to TRBD2. There are 16 residues in the CDR3. CDR1 and CDR2 from the germline V gene are MNHEY and SVGEGT. V lost 0 bases and J lost 6; bases outside the gene matches: 5.

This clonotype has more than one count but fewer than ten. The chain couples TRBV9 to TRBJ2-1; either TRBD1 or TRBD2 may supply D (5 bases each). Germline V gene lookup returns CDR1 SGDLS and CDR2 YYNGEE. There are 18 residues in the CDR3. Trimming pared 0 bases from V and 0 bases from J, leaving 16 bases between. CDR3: CASSVGAWGPSSYNEQFF. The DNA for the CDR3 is TGTGCCAGCAGCGTAGGGGCTTGGGGACCCAGCTCCTACAATGAGCAGTTCTTC.

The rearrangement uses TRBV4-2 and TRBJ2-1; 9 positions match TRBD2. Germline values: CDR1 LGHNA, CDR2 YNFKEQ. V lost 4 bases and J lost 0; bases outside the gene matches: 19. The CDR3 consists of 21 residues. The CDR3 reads CASSRPPGLAIPRSSYNEQFF. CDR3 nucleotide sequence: TGTGCCAGCAGCCGGCCGCCGGGACTAGCTATCCCACGGAGCTCCTACAATGAGCAGTTCTTC.

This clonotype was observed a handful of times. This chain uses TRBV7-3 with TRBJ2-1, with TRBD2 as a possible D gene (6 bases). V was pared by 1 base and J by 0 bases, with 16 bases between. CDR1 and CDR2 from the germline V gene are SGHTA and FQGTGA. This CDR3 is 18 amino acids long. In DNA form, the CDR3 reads TGTGCCAGCAGCTTAAGAGCTCTAGCGTTCAGCTCCTACAATGAGCAGTTCTTC. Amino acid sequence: CASSLRALAFSSYNEQFF.

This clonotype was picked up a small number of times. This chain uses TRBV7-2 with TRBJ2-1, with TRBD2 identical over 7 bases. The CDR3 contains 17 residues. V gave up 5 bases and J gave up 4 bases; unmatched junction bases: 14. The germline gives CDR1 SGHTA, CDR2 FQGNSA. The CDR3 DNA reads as TGTGCCAGCAGCCCCCTACTGTCTAGCGGATTTTACAATGAGCAGTTCTTC. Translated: CASSPLLSSGFYNEQFF.

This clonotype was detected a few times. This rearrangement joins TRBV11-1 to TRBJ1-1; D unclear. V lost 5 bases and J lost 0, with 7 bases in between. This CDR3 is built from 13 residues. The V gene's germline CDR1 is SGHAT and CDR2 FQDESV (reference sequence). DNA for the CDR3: TGTGCCAGCAGCCCAGCGATGAACACTGAAGCTTTCTTT. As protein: CASSPAMNTEAFF.

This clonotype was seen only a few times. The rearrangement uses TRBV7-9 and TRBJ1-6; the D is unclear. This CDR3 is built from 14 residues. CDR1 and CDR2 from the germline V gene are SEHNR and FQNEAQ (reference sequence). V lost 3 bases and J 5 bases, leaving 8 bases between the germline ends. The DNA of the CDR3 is TGTGCCAGCAGCTTGGGGTCGAATAATTCACCCCTCCACTTT. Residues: CASSLGSNNSPLHF.

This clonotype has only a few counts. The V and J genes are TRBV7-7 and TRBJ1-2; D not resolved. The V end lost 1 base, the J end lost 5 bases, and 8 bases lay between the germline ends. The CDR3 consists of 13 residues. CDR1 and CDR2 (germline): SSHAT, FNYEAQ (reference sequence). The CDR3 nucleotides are TGTGCCAGCAGCTTAGACGTTTTGTATGGCTACACCTTC. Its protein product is CASSLDVLYGYTF.